This section outlines one TCR beta chain sequence together with its context. Its target is unknown. The data were taken from a study of cytotoxic CD8 clonotypes in ibrutinib-treated CLL. Background on the study: By median around 70 months, around twelve had progressed and about 15 stayed remitted; responses had been 2 complete and around 24 partial. After a median around eleven months on treatment (6 to 36), response samples were drawn.

TCRdb's copy holds only in-frame clones and misses some; the assay was immunoSEQ multiplex PCR. Of about 70,000 clones in the sample, approximately 90% were seen once. There are 14 residues in the CDR3. Trimming took off 1 base at V and 8 bases at J, with 12 bases between the two ends. Germline CDR1 and CDR2: SGHVS and FQNEAQ. Study-level results: Starting clonality was above that of age-matched healthy donors and tracked circulating CD8+ T-cell counts. Shared public clonotypes were rare, and on treatment they either got smaller or stayed the same.

This sequence originates from a human donor with chronic lymphocytic leukemia. Sequences were derived from PBMCs, sampled after 12 months of ibrutinib treatment. The rearrangement uses TRBV7-8 and TRBJ2-1, with unresolved D. CDR3 residues: CASSLGSGRDEQFF. The CDR3 DNA follows: TGTGCCAGCAGCTTAGGGTCTGGCCGGGATGAGCAGTTCTTC.